A selection of T cell receptor beta chains follows, all from one sample in a study of blood T cell repertoires in COVID-19. Using immunoSEQ multiplex PCR, the repertoire was profiled, and TCRdb retains in-frame clones only, with some absent. Here the sample spans approximately 81,000 clones, roughly 91% being singletons. Sequenced material: PBMCs or T cells enriched from blood (not recorded which). These receptors originate from a woman aged 50 to 60 with acute COVID-19. Each CDR3 is given with its conserved first and last residue. Each record gives: J gene, V gene, clone size, CDR3 length, D gene, CDR3 protein, CDR3 DNA. The D gene is left open where the match is weak. Part of the rows lack a size; the others show once, few, many or a class for expanded clones.

TRBJ2-3 | TRBV29-1 | . | 15 | TRBD2 | CSVINSGRAPDTQYF | TGCAGCGTAATCAATAGCGGGAGGGCCCCAGATACGCAGTATTTT
TRBJ2-5 | TRBV10-3 | . | 14 | TRBD2 | CAINSGSSQETQYF | TGTGCCATCAACAGCGGGAGCTCCCAAGAGACCCAGTACTTC
TRBJ2-7 | TRBV27 | . | 11 | . | CASSSGHAWDF | TGTGCCAGCAGTTCGGGACACGCCTGGGACTTC
TRBJ2-7 | TRBV7-9 | . | 13 | TRBD2 | CASSLVGGFEQYF | TGTGCCAGCAGCTTAGTGGGGGGGTTCGAGCAGTACTTC
TRBJ1-3 | TRBV6-5 | . | 14 | . | CASSRQSSGNTIYF | TGTGCCAGCAGTCGACAGAGCTCTGGAAACACCATATATTTT
TRBJ2-5 | TRBV11-3 | . | 14 | . | CASSLGSSQETQYF | TGTGCCAGCAGCTTAGGGTCTAGCCAAGAGACCCAGTACTTC
TRBJ2-3 | TRBV5-1 | . | 16 | TRBD2 | CASSLGTSGSPDTQYF | TGCGCCAGCAGCCTCGGGACTAGCGGGAGTCCAGATACGCAGTATTTT
TRBJ2-1 | TRBV19 | . | 16 | TRBD2 | CASSLRTSGLYNEQFF | TGTGCCAGTAGTCTCAGGACTAGCGGGCTCTACAATGAGCAGTTCTTC
TRBJ2-2 | TRBV7-9 | . | 16 | . | CASSLAASLNTGELFF | TGTGCCAGCAGCTTAGCCGCTAGCCTAAACACCGGGGAGCTGTTTTTT
TRBJ2-4 | TRBV5-1 | . | 14 | . | CASSPGGTGGIQYF | TGCGCCAGCAGCCCAGGCGGGACCGGGGGCATTCAGTACTTC
TRBJ2-3 | TRBV27 | . | 15 | TRBD2 | CASSLVSGVTDTQYF | TGTGCCAGCAGTTTAGTCAGCGGGGTCACAGATACGCAGTATTTT
TRBJ2-7 | TRBV7-3 | . | 15 | TRBD1 | CASSLTRGPNYEQYF | TGTGCCAGCAGTCTGACCAGGGGGCCAAACTACGAGCAGTACTTC
TRBJ1-1 | TRBV19 | . | 15 | . | CASSIDLGENTEAFF | TGTGCCAGTAGTATAGATCTGGGAGAGAACACTGAAGCTTTCTTT
TRBJ1-4 | TRBV19 | . | 14 | TRBD1 | CASSITGGFEKLFF | TGTGCCAGTAGTATAACAGGGGGGTTCGAAAAACTGTTTTTT
TRBJ2-7 | TRBV5-1 | . | 14 | TRBD2 | CASSKTSGSREQYF | TGCGCCAGCAGTAAGACTAGCGGGAGCCGCGAGCAGTACTTC
TRBJ1-4 | TRBV21-1 | . | 20 | . | CASSTEISPGQDRTNEKLFF | TGTGCCAGCAGCACCGAAATTTCGCCGGGACAGGATCGGACTAATGAAAAACTGTTTTTT
TRBJ1-2 | TRBV14 | . | 15 | TRBD1 | CASSQTGAGNYGYTF | TGTGCCAGCAGCCAGACAGGGGCTGGGAACTATGGCTACACCTTC
TRBJ2-5 | TRBV10-3 | . | 18 | TRBD2 | CAISAHQGLAGETETQYF | TGTGCCATCAGTGCCCACCAGGGACTAGCGGGAGAAACGGAGACCCAGTACTTC
TRBJ1-2 | TRBV7-2 | . | 15 | . | CASSSVTGPNYGYTF | TGTGCCAGCAGCTCGGTGACAGGCCCCAACTATGGCTACACCTTC
TRBJ2-5 | TRBV21-1 | . | 14 | . | CASSNGGLEETQYF | TGTGCCAGCAGCAATGGGGGACTGGAAGAGACCCAGTACTTC
TRBJ2-1 | TRBV3-1/TRBV3-2 | once | 15 | TRBD2 | CASSQLAGVDNEQFF | TGTGCCAGCAGCCAACTAGCGGGAGTGGATAATGAGCAGTTCTTC
TRBJ1-1 | TRBV29-1 | . | 11 | . | CSVPLAPEAFF | TGCAGCGTCCCACTAGCCCCTGAAGCTTTCTTT
TRBJ2-1 | TRBV3-1/TRBV3-2 | . | 15 | . | CASSREARRHNEQFF | TGTGCCAGCAGCCGAGAAGCTAGGAGACACAATGAGCAGTTCTTC
TRBJ1-2 | TRBV11-3 | . | 15 | . | CASSLGAGSRYGYTF | TGTGCCAGCAGCCTAGGGGCAGGGTCCCGGTATGGCTACACCTTC
TRBJ2-5 | TRBV5-5 | . | 17 | TRBD2 | CASSSLTGLAGIGTQYF | TGTGCCAGCAGCTCCCTGACGGGACTAGCGGGGATCGGGACCCAGTACTTC
TRBJ2-7 | TRBV9 | . | 18 | TRBD2 | CASSPGVGLAEGVYEQYF | TGTGCCAGCAGCCCCGGCGTCGGACTAGCGGAGGGAGTCTACGAGCAGTACTTC
TRBJ1-1 | TRBV11-1 | . | 14 | . | CASSLGRRNTEAFF | TGTGCCAGCAGCTTAGGGCGGCGGAACACTGAAGCTTTCTTT
TRBJ2-7 | TRBV11-3 | . | 12 | . | CASSLEGREQYF | TGTGCCAGCAGCTTAGAGGGGAGGGAGCAGTACTTC
TRBJ1-3 | TRBV25-1 | . | 15 | . | CASSELTGYGNTIYF | TGTGCCAGCAGTGAATTAACAGGGTACGGAAACACCATATATTTT
TRBJ1-3 | TRBV19 | once | 14 | TRBD1 | CASSIWDRGNTIYF | TGTGCCAGTAGTATCTGGGACAGGGGGAACACCATATATTTT
TRBJ2-1 | TRBV19 | . | 17 | TRBD2 | CASSRLAGGSSYNEQFF | TGTGCCAGTAGTAGACTAGCGGGAGGATCCTCCTACAATGAGCAGTTCTTC
TRBJ1-3 | TRBV28 | . | 16 | . | CASSLWEDLSGNTIYF | TGTGCCAGCAGTTTATGGGAGGACCTCTCTGGAAACACCATATATTTT
TRBJ2-2 | TRBV30 | . | 14 | . | CAWIWKGDTGELFF | TGTGCCTGGATTTGGAAAGGGGACACCGGGGAGCTGTTTTTT
TRBJ1-1 | TRBV29-1 | . | 12 | . | CSAGQTNTEAFF | TGCAGCGCCGGACAGACGAACACTGAAGCTTTCTTT
TRBJ2-7 | TRBV7-9 | once | 15 | TRBD2 | CASSPGLAGYGEQYF | TGTGCCAGCAGCCCCGGACTAGCGGGATATGGCGAGCAGTACTTC
TRBJ2-1 | TRBV11-2 | . | 15 | TRBD2 | CASSNSGGSYNEQFF | TGTGCCAGCAGCAATTCGGGAGGGTCCTACAATGAGCAGTTCTTC
TRBJ2-2 | TRBV29-1 | . | 15 | . | CSVVGGFTNTGELFF | TGCAGCGTTGTCGGAGGGTTCACGAACACCGGGGAGCTGTTTTTT
TRBJ2-7 | TRBV11-2 | . | 16 | TRBD2 | CASSLIGTSVSYEQYF | TGTGCCAGCAGCTTAATAGGAACTAGCGTTTCCTACGAGCAGTACTTC
TRBJ1-2 | TRBV4-3 | . | 17 | . | CASSQDSAQGASSGYTF | TGCGCCAGCAGCCAAGATTCGGCACAGGGAGCATCATCGGGCTACACCTTC
TRBJ1-1 | TRBV20-1 | . | 14 | TRBD1 | CSASQNRGLSEAFF | TGCAGTGCTAGTCAGAACAGGGGGCTTAGTGAAGCTTTCTTT
TRBJ2-2 | TRBV18 | once | 16 | . | CASSPPNRDGAGELFF | TGTGCCAGCTCACCACCCAACAGGGACGGCGCCGGGGAGCTGTTTTTT
TRBJ1-4 | TRBV19 | . | 13 | TRBD1 | CATSGQVGEKLFF | TGTGCCACCTCCGGACAGGTTGGGGAAAAACTGTTTTTT
TRBJ1-3 | TRBV27 | . | 15 | TRBD1 | CASRSLGTGGNTIYF | TGTGCCAGCAGAAGCCTTGGGACAGGCGGAAACACCATATATTTT
TRBJ2-7 | TRBV6-5 | . | 14 | . | CASIPAGLSYEQYF | TGTGCCAGCATACCGGCGGGCCTCAGCTACGAGCAGTACTTC
TRBJ1-1 | TRBV10-3 | . | 14 | TRBD1 | CAITQGASGTEAFF | TGTGCCATCACCCAGGGGGCTTCCGGCACTGAAGCTTTCTTT
TRBJ1-5 | TRBV6-2/TRBV6-3 | . | 15 | TRBD1 | CASSLTGGSNQPQHF | TGTGCCAGCAGTCTAACAGGGGGCAGCAATCAGCCCCAGCATTTT
TRBJ2-5 | TRBV5-1 | . | 13 | . | CASSLFLGETQYF | TGCGCCAGCAGCTTGTTCCTCGGAGAGACCCAGTACTTC
TRBJ2-1 | TRBV7-9 | . | 14 | TRBD2 | CASSGGGNYNEQFF | TGTGCCAGCAGCGGCGGGGGGAACTACAATGAGCAGTTCTTC
TRBJ2-1 | TRBV7-2 | . | 16 | TRBD2 | CASSLTVPAGARKQFF | TGTGCCAGCAGCTTAACGGTTCCAGCGGGAGCCAGAAAACAGTTCTTC